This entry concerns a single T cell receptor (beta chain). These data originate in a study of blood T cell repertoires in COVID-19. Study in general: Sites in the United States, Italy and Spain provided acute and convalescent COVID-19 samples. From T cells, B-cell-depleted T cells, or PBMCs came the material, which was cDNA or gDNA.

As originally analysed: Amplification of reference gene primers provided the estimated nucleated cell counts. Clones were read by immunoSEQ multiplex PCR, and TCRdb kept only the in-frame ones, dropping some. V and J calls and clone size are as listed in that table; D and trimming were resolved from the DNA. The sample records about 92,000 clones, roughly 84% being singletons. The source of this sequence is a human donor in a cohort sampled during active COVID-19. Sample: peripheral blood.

CDR3 residues: CASSQGQGFGYTF. In nucleotides, the CDR3 is TGTGCCAGCAGCCAGGGACAGGGTTTCGGCTACACCTTC. The chain is built from TRBV12-3 or TRBV12-4 and TRBJ1-2; 9 bases align to TRBD1. The CDR3 covers 13 residues. The V segment lost 6 bases and the J segment 8 bases; nucleotides outside the gene matches: 7.